The clone carrying this TCR beta chain was counted ten times or more. Antigen: not known. Documented time point: persistent/refractory GD, antithyroid drugs over 5 years with positive TRAb. Construction of the TCR library relied on RNA isolated from PBMCs. The CDR3 loop spans 15 amino acids. CDR1 is SGDLS and CDR2 is YYNGEE in the germline V gene. V gave up 0 bases and J gave up 1 base, with 10 bases separating them. The data were taken from a study of regulatory T cells in long-lasting Graves disease. Study in general: To qualify as persistent, Graves' disease required over 5 years of antithyroid drugs with positive TSH receptor antibodies.

Regarding the study as a whole: Persistent patients shared 2,741 public clonotypes among themselves. Newly diagnosed patients shared fewer, at some 970. Persistent Graves' patients had lower TCR diversity than newly diagnosed ones.

Combining iRepertoire HTBI primers with Arm-PCR of CDR3 regions, the authors built TCR beta libraries. TCRdb analysed the multiplex PCR reads with MiXCR anew, one entry per CDR3 protein. Of around 510,000 distinct CDR3 sequences in the sample, more than 20% were seen once. The material sequenced was peripheral blood mononuclear cells (PBMCs), taken when the disease was refractory, from a patient treated with antithyroid drugs. The chain links TRBV9 to TRBJ2-5; D is undetermined. The receptor comes from a female donor with Graves disease. The CDR3, as DNA: TGTGCCAGCAGCGTAGGTCTAGTCGTCCAAGAGACCCAGTACTTC. Translating it yields CASSVGLVVQETQYF.